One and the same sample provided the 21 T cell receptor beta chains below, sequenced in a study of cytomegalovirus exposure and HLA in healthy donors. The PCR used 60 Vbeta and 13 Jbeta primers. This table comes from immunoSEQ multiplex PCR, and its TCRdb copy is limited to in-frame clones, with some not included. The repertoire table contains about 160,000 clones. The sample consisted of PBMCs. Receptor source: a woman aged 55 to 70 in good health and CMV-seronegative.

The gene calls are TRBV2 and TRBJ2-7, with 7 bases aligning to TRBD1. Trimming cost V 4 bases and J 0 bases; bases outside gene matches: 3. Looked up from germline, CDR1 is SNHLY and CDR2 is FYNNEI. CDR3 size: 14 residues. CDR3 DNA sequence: TGTGCCAGCAGTGCTCGGGACAGCTCCTACGAGCAGTACTTC. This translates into CASSARDSSYEQYF.

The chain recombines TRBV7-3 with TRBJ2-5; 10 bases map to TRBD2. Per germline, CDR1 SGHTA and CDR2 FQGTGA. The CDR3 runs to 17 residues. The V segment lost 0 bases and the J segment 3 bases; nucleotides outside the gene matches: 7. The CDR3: CASSLTSSGGSEETQYF. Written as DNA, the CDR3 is TGTGCCAGCAGCTTAACCAGTAGCGGGGGGTCGGAAGAGACCCAGTACTTC.

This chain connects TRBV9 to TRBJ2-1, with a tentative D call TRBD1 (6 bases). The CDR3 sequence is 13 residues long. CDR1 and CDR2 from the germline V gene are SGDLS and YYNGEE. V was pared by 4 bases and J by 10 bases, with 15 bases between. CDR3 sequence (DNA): TGTGCCAGCAGCCTACAACAGGGTTCCGAGCAGTTCTTC. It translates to CASSLQQGSEQFF.

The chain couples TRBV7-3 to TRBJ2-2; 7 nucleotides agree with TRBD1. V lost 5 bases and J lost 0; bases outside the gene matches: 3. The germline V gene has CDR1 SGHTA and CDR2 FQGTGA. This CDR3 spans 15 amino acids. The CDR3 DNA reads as TGTGCCAGCAGCCCGACAGGGACGAACACCGGGGAGCTGTTTTTT. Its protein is CASSPTGTNTGELFF.

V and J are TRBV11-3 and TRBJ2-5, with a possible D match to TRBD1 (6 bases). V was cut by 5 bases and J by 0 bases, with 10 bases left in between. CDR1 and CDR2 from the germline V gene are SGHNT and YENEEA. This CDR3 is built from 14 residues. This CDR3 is CASSPGQNQETQYF. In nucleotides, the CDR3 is TGTGCCAGCAGCCCTGGACAGAACCAAGAGACCCAGTACTTC.

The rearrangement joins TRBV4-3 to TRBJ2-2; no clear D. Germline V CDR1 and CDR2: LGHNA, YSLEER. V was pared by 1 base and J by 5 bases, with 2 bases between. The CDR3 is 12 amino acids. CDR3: CASSQVTGELFF. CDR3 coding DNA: TGCGCCAGCAGCCAAGTAACCGGGGAGCTGTTTTTT.

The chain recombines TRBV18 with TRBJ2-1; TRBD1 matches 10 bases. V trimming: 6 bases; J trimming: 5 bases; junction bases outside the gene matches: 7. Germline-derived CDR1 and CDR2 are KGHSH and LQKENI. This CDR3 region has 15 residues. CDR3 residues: CASSSTGGSDNEQFF. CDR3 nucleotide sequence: TGTGCCAGCTCGTCGACAGGGGGCAGCGACAATGAGCAGTTCTTC.

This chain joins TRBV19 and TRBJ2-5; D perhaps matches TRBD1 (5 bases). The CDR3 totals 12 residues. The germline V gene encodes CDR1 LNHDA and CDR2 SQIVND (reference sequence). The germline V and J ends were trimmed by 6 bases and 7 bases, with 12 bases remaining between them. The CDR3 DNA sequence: TGTGCCAGTAGCCCAGGGCCCCTGACCCAGTACTTC. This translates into CASSPGPLTQYF.

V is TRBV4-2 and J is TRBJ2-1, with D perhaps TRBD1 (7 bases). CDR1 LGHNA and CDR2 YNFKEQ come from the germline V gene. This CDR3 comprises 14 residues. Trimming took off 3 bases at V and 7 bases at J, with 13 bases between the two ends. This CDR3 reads CASSQEGAGNEQFF. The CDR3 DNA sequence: TGTGCCAGCAGCCAGGAGGGGGCTGGGAATGAGCAGTTCTTC.

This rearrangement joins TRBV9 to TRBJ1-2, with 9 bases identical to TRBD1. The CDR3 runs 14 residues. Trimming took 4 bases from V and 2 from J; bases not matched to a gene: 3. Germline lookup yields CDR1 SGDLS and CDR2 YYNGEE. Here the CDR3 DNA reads TGTGCCAGCAGCACAGGGGGCTCAAACTATGGCTACACCTTC. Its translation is CASSTGGSNYGYTF.

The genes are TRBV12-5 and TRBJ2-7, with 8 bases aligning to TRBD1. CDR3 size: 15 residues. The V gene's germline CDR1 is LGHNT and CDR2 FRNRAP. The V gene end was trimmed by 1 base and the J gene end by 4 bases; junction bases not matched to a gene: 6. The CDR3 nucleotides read TGTGCTAGTGGTTTGGGCGCAGGGGGCAGGTACGAGCAGTACTTC. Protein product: CASGLGAGGRYEQYF. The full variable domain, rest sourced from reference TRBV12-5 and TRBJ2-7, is DARVTQTPRHKVTEMGQEVTMRCQPILGHNTVFWYRQTMMQGLELLAYFRNRAPLDDSGMPKDRFSAEMPDATLATLKIQPSEPRDSAVYFCASGLGAGGRYEQYFGPGTRLTVT.

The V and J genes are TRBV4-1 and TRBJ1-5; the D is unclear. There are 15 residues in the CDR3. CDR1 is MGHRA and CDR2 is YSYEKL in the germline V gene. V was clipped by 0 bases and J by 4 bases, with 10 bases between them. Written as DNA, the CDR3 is TGCGCCAGCAGCCAAGACGGACTGTCAAATCAGCCCCAGCATTTT. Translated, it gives CASSQDGLSNQPQHF.

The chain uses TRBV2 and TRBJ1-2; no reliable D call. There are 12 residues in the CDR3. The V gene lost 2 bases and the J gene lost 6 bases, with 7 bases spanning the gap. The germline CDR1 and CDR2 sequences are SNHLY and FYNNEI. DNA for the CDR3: TGTGCCAGCAGTGAACAGGCTGATGGCTACACCTTC. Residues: CASSEQADGYTF.

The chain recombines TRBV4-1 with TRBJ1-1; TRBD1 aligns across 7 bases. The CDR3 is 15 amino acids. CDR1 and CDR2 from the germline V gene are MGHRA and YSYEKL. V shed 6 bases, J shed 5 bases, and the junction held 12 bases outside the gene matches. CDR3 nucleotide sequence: TGCGCCAGCAGGCTAAACAAACAGGGGCGGACTGAAGCTTTCTTT. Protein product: CASRLNKQGRTEAFF.

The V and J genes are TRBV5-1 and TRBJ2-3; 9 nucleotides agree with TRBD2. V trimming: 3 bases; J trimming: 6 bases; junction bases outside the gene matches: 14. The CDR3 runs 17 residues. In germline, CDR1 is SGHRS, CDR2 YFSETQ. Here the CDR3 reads CASSWSSTSGEGDTQYF. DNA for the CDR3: TGCGCCAGCAGCTGGTCGTCGACTAGCGGAGAGGGGGATACGCAGTATTTT.

As DNA, the CDR3 is TGCGCCAGCAGCCCCGGGACTAGCGGGGGGTGGAATGAGCAGTTCTTC. Its translation: CASSPGTSGGWNEQFF. The rearrangement links TRBV5-1 to TRBJ2-1; 15 bases line up with TRBD2. The trim removed 4 bases at V and 7 bases at J, leaving 6 bases unmatched. Germline V gene sequence: CDR1 SGHRS, CDR2 YFSETQ. CDR3 length equals 16 residues.

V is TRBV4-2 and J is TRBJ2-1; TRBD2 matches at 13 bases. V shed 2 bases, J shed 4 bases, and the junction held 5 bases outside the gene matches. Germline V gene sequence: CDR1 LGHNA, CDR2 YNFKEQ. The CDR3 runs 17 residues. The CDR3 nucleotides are TGTGCCAGCAGCCAATCAGGACTAGCGGGGGATTACAATGAGCAGTTCTTC. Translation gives CASSQSGLAGDYNEQFF.

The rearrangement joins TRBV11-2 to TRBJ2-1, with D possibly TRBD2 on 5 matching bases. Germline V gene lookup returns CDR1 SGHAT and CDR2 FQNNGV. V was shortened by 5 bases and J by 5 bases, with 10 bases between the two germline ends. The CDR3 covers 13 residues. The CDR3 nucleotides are TGTGCCAGCAGCCCCCCGGGAAACAATGAGCAGTTCTTC. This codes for CASSPPGNNEQFF.

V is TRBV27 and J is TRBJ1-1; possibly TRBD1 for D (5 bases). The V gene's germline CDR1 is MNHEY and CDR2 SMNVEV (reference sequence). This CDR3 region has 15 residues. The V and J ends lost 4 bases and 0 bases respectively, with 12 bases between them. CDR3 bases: TGTGCCAGCAGTTCCCACGGGGGATTGAACACTGAAGCTTTCTTT. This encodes CASSSHGGLNTEAFF.

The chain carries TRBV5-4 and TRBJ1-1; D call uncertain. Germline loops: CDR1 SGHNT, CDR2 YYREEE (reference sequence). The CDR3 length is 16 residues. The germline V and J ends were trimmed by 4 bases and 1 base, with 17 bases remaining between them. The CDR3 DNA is TGTGCCAGCAGCCATTCGGCGATCCGAGGGAACACTGAAGCTTTCTTT. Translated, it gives CASSHSAIRGNTEAFF.

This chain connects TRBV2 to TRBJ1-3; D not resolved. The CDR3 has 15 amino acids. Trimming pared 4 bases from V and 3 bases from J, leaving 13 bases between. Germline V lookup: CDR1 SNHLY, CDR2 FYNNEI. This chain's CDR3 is CASSGQAIYGNTIYF. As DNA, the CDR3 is TGTGCCAGCAGTGGGCAGGCAATCTATGGAAACACCATATATTTT.